The sequence of this T cell receptor (beta chain) was determined in a study of blood T cell repertoires in COVID-19. On the study more broadly: The study drew acute and convalescent COVID-19 samples from the United States, Italy and Spain.

V gave up 6 bases and J gave up 0 bases, with 13 bases separating them. CDR1 and CDR2 (germline): SGHVS, FNYEAQ. This CDR3 is built from 15 residues. Original data processing: Reference gene primers were amplified, and this amplification served to estimate nucleated cell counts. TCRdb's copy holds only in-frame clones and misses some; the assay was immunoSEQ multiplex PCR. Clonal size and the V and J genes are those of that table, whereas D and trimming came from the DNA. The sample gives 150,000 to 200,000 clones, 80% to 90% of which show up once; roughly 12% is in the top ten. This chain joins TRBV7-6 and TRBJ2-3; possibly TRBD1 for D (6 bases). Input material: peripheral blood. The TCR sequence derives from an elderly woman with COVID-19, enrolled during active disease. The CDR3 protein is CASSPRGSSTDTQYF. CDR3 nucleotides: TGTGCCAGCAGTCCAAGGGGGTCGAGCACAGATACGCAGTATTTT.